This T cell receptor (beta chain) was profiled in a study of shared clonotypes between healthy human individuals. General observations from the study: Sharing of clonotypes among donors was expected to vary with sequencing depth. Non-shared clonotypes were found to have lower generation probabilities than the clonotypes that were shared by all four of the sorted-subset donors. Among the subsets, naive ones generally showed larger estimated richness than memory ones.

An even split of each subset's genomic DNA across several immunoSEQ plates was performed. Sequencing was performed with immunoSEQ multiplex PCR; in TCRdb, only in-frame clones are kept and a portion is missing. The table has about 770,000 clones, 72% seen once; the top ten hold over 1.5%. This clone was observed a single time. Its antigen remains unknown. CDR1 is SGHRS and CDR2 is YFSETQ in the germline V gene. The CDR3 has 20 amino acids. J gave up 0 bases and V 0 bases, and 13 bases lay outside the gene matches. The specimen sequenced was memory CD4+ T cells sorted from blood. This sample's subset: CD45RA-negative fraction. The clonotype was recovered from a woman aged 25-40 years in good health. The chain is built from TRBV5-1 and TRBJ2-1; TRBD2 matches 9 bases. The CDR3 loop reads CASSLGASGTHIGSYNEQFF. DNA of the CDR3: TGCGCCAGCAGCTTGGGCGCTAGCGGGACCCATATTGGCTCCTACAATGAGCAGTTCTTC.